This TCR beta chain was captured in a study of T cells in Graves' hyperthyroidism and ophthalmopathy. Study outcomes and limitations: Before onset, ophthalmopathy was predicted by the model a median roughly six months earlier.

Germline V gene sequence: CDR1 SQVTM, CDR2 ANQGSEA. Trimming removed 4 bases from V and 0 bases from J, with 9 bases in between. The CDR3 consists of 13 residues. Amplified TCR beta CDR3 regions came from RNA transcripts. First-round RT-PCR of the TCR CDR3 relied on the HTBI primer set. TCRdb used MiXCR to reprocess the multiplex PCR reads, holding one entry per CDR3 protein. In the table there are a few hundred thousand distinct CDR3 sequences, 40% to 55% of which are singletons. In this sample, this clonotype turned up many times. Its specificity is not known. This rearrangement joins TRBV29-1 to TRBJ1-1; D remains unclear. The sequence was obtained from a woman aged 18-29 years with Graves' hyperthyroidism. Sequencing was done on a sample of peripheral blood or thyroid tissue (not recorded which). The CDR3, as DNA: TGCAGCGTTGTTGTCAGCTTGAACACTGAAGCTTTCTTT. This gives the protein CSVVVSLNTEAFF.